These T cell receptor beta chains were read from a single sample in a study of glioma-infiltrating T cells. TCRdb re-called the multiplex PCR reads with MiXCR, one entry per CDR3 protein. This sample has over 130,000 distinct CDR3 sequences, with more than 35% found just once. What was sequenced was glioma tissue, nonneoplastic brain tissue, or PBMCs (not recorded which). These receptors all stem from a human donor with low-grade glioma or glioblastoma, undergoing nonglioma brain surgery, or in good health (not recorded which). Each CDR3 is given with its conserved first and last residue. The D gene is left open where the match is weak. Clone size is shown for a subset of rows, as once, few, many or a class of expanded clone.

D	size	V	J	CDR3	DNA
TRBD2	few	TRBV6-1	TRBJ2-1	CASSSPTSGRADNEQFF	TGTGCCAGCAGTTCCCCGACTAGCGGGAGGGCCGACAATGAGCAGTTCTTC
NA	few	TRBV4-3	TRBJ1-2	CASSQGQQNYGYTF	TGCGCCAGCAGCCAAGGTCAGCAGAACTATGGCTACACCTTC
NA	NA	TRBV6-1	TRBJ2-1	CASSQLPGTYNEQFF	TGTGCCAGCAGCCAACTACCGGGGACCTACAATGAGCAGTTCTTC
NA	few	TRBV6-1	TRBJ1-1	CASSLRGGMNTEAFF	TGTGCCAGCAGCCTCCGGGGGGGCATGAACACTGAAGCTTTCTTT
NA	NA	TRBV6-2/TRBV6-3	TRBJ2-3	CASMNSADTQYF	TGTGCCAGCATGAATTCGGCAGATACGCAGTATTTT
NA	NA	TRBV7-9	TRBJ1-2	CASSLGERYGYTF	TGTGCCAGCAGCTTAGGGGAACGGTATGGCTACACCTTC
TRBD1	many	TRBV20-1	TRBJ1-2	CSAAPGTGDGYTF	TGCAGTGCTGCTCCCGGGACAGGGGATGGCTACACCTTC
TRBD1	NA	TRBV29-1	TRBJ2-5	CSVEGDSQETQYF	TGCAGCGTTGAAGGGGACAGCCAAGAGACCCAGTACTTC
NA	many	TRBV6-1	TRBJ1-5	CASSSGLFQPQHF	TGTGCCAGCAGCTCGGGACTTTTTCAGCCCCAGCATTTT
TRBD2	NA	TRBV7-9	TRBJ2-3	CASSWVSGVTDTQYF	TGTGCCAGCAGCTGGGTTAGCGGGGTCACAGATACGCAGTATTTT
NA	NA	TRBV2	TRBJ1-1	CASIGGLEAFF	TGTGCCAGCATCGGTGGGCTCGAAGCTTTCTTT
TRBD1	many	TRBV28	TRBJ1-5	CASSARQGLGSGNQPQHF	TGTGCCAGCAGTGCCAGACAGGGGTTAGGAAGCGGCAATCAGCCCCAGCATTTT
NA	few	TRBV7-2	TRBJ2-5	CASSFNINPKETQYF	TGTGCCAGCAGCTTCAACATTAATCCAAAAGAGACCCAGTACTTC
NA	NA	TRBV6-2/TRBV6-3	TRBJ1-5	CASSYSATSNQPQHF	TGTGCCAGCAGTTATTCAGCGACCAGCAATCAGCCCCAGCATTTT
NA	many	TRBV6-6	TRBJ2-1	CASSYSRLHEQFF	TGTGCCAGCAGTTACTCGAGGTTGCATGAGCAGTTCTTC
TRBD1	NA	TRBV6-1	TRBJ2-2	CASSFRTGRGTGELFF	TGTGCCAGCAGTTTCCGGACAGGACGGGGCACCGGGGAGCTGTTTTTT